These 16 T cell receptor beta chains originate from one sample sequenced in a study of graft-versus-host responses after intestinal transplantation. Data came from immunoSEQ multiplex PCR; TCRdb stores just in-frame clones and leaves some out. The data hold roughly 28,000 clones, with about 90% observed a single time. The sequencing here drew on PBMCs, taken about 430 days after intestinal transplantation. Every receptor here comes from a human patient who received an intestinal transplant, so some T cells may come from the graft donor.

J is TRBJ2-7 and V is TRBV7-8; D is ambiguous. The germline gives CDR1 SGHVS, CDR2 FQNEAQ. The V gene lost 7 bases and the J gene lost 2 bases, with 12 bases spanning the gap. The CDR3 is made up of 13 amino acids. The CDR3 region is CASTGPPTYEQYF. In DNA form, the CDR3 reads TGTGCCAGCACCGGGCCCCCTACCTACGAGCAGTACTTC.

J is TRBJ1-4 and V is TRBV7-9; 7 nucleotides align to TRBD1. From germline, CDR1 is SEHNR and CDR2 FQNEAQ (reference sequence). CDR3 length: 18 residues. Trimming took 4 bases from V and 0 from J; bases not matched to a gene: 11. CDR3 DNA: TGTGCCAGCAGCTGGGACAGAAGAGAATACCCAACTAATGAAAAACTGTTTTTT. Amino acids: CASSWDRREYPTNEKLFF.

This clone was found once. The V and J genes are TRBV6-6 and TRBJ2-7; 12 bases are a match to TRBD2. V gave up 5 bases and J gave up 0 bases; unmatched junction bases: 2. Per the germline V gene, CDR1 is MNHNY and CDR2 is SVGAGI (reference sequence). CDR3 length: 15 residues. Here the CDR3 reads CASSTTSGGSYEQYF. CDR3 nucleotide sequence: TGTGCCAGCAGTACGACTAGCGGGGGCTCCTACGAGCAGTACTTC.

J is TRBJ1-2 and V is TRBV30; 9 bases match TRBD1. From germline, CDR1 is GTSNPN and CDR2 SVGIG (reference sequence). This CDR3 has 15 amino acids. V lost 0 bases to trimming and J lost 8 bases; unmatched junction nucleotides: 10. The CDR3, as DNA: TGTGCCTGGAGTGTAGGAGGGACAGGGAAGATGGGCTACACCTTC. It encodes CAWSVGGTGKMGYTF.

V usage is TRBV28 and J usage is TRBJ2-7, with 9 bases lining up with TRBD2. The V gene end was trimmed by 7 bases and the J gene end by 6 bases; junction bases not matched to a gene: 13. The CDR3 length is 15 residues. CDR1 is MDHEN and CDR2 is SYDVKM in the germline V gene. The CDR3 region is CASTVTPTSGSEQYF. As DNA, the CDR3 is TGTGCCAGCACCGTCACCCCGACTAGCGGAAGCGAGCAGTACTTC.

The chain employs TRBV29-1 and TRBJ2-1; possible D gene TRBD2, 5 bases. This CDR3 is 14 amino acids long. Germline V gene sequence: CDR1 SQVTM, CDR2 ANQGSEA. V was cut by 4 bases and J by 0 bases, with 10 bases left in between. The CDR3 coding sequence is TGCAGCGTTGGTGGGAGTCACTCCTACAATGAGCAGTTCTTC. Its translation is CSVGGSHSYNEQFF.

The V gene is TRBV10-3, the J gene TRBJ2-7, with D hard to call. This CDR3 region has 14 residues. Germline assignment: CDR1 ENHRY and CDR2 SYGVKD. Trimming took off 2 bases at V and 1 base at J, with 9 bases between the two ends. DNA of the CDR3: TGTGCCATCAGTGAGACCGTCAGTTCCTACGAGCAGTACTTC. As protein: CAISETVSSYEQYF.

The chain links TRBV4-1 to TRBJ1-2; 7 bases are a match to TRBD1. Germline-derived CDR1 and CDR2 are MGHRA and YSYEKL. Germline trimming cut 0 bases from V and 6 bases from J; bases unmatched to any gene: 7. CDR3 size: 15 residues. The CDR3 DNA follows: TGCGCCAGCAGCCAAGATCCTAGGGGGCTGAATGGCTACACCTTC. This encodes CASSQDPRGLNGYTF.

The chain combines TRBV11-3 with TRBJ1-1; 8 nucleotides line up with TRBD1. This CDR3 is built from 15 residues. V shed 5 bases and J 5 bases; nucleotides not matched to a gene: 10. Germline V gene sequence: CDR1 SGHNT, CDR2 YENEEA. Written as DNA, the CDR3 is TGTGCCAGCAGCCTAAGCTGGACAGGGTCGACTGAAGCTTTCTTT. It is translated as CASSLSWTGSTEAFF.

The rearrangement uses TRBV7-6 and TRBJ2-5, with 9 nucleotides matching TRBD1. The CDR3 is 15 residues long. CDR1 is SGHVS, CDR2 FNYEAQ, per germline. The trim removed 4 bases at V and 5 bases at J, leaving 8 bases unmatched. CDR3 sequence (DNA): TGTGCCAGCAGCTCGTGGACAGGGGCGAGGGAGACCCAGTACTTC. It translates to CASSSWTGARETQYF.

The chain is built from TRBV7-2 and TRBJ1-5; D uncertain. The CDR3 has 15 residues. The V and J ends lost 1 base and 1 base respectively, with 8 bases between them. The V gene's germline CDR1 is SGHTA and CDR2 FQGNSA. The CDR3 protein is CASSLESDSNQPQHF. The CDR3 coding sequence is TGTGCCAGCAGCTTAGAGTCGGACAGCAATCAGCCCCAGCATTTT.

This rearrangement joins TRBV6-1 to TRBJ2-5; D is uncertain. Deletions cut 2 bases from V and 5 bases from J, with 21 bases between. The CDR3 spans 17 residues. Germline V lookup: CDR1 MNHNS, CDR2 SASEGT. CDR3: CASSEIGISGTDETQYF. CDR3 nucleotides: TGTGCCAGCAGTGAAATAGGGATCTCCGGCACAGACGAGACCCAGTACTTC.

The chain carries TRBV5-6 and TRBJ1-2, with D possibly TRBD1 on 5 matching bases. Deletions cut 2 bases from V and 3 bases from J, with 8 bases between. The length of the CDR3 is 13 residues. Germline CDR1 SGHDT, CDR2 YYEEEE. In DNA, the CDR3 is TGTGCCAGCAGCTTAGGAGGGGACTATGGCTACACCTTC. It translates to CASSLGGDYGYTF.

The V gene is TRBV7-7, the J gene TRBJ2-7; tentatively, D is TRBD2 (5 bases). The V and J ends lost 5 bases and 1 base respectively, with 9 bases between them. The germline CDR1 and CDR2 sequences are SSHAT and FNYEAQ (reference sequence). The CDR3 totals 13 residues. CDR3 DNA sequence: TGTGCCAGCAGCCAGGACTTATCCTACGAGCAGTACTTC. Protein: CASSQDLSYEQYF.

V is TRBV6-1 and J is TRBJ1-1; perhaps TRBD1 as D (6 bases). The germline CDR1 and CDR2 sequences are MNHNS and SASEGT. With 6 bases removed from V and 4 bases from J, the gap between germline ends came to 18 bases. The CDR3 extends over 15 amino acids. The CDR3 DNA reads TGTGCCAGCAGACAGGGATTTTTTGCGCGCACTGAAGCTTTCTTT. It yields the protein CASRQGFFARTEAFF.

The chain has TRBV28 and TRBJ2-5, with 8 bases matching TRBD1. V lost 5 bases and J lost 6; bases outside the gene matches: 5. CDR3 size: 13 residues. Germline V gene lookup returns CDR1 MDHEN and CDR2 SYDVKM. As DNA, the CDR3 is TGTGCCAGCAGTCTCGACAGGGGACAGACCCAGTACTTC. Amino acids: CASSLDRGQTQYF.